The T cell receptor beta chain described here comes from a study of molecular identifiers for immune sequencing clone quantification. This clonotype has only a few counts. The target antigen is unknown. Points from the study as a whole: Clonotypes topping 20 RNA copies carried over 98% of effector molecules but under 1% of naive ones.

MiXCR, run by TCRdb on the PCR reads, gives a single entry per CDR3 protein. The sample has about 500,000 distinct CDR3 sequences, about a fifth seen once; the top ten hold about 0.84%. This clonotype originated in a human donor in good health. Some libraries in this study had Jurkat cell RNA spiked in. Material: naive CD8+ T cells from blood, with Jurkat cell RNA spiked in. Subset here: FACS-sorted CD8+CD4-CCR7+CD45RA+ naive T cells.

For the CDR3, the DNA is TGTGCCAGCAGCCATCTAGACAGAGACTACGAGCAGTACTTC. Translating gives CASSHLDRDYEQYF. The genes are TRBV3-1 and TRBJ2-7; the D gene is possibly TRBD1 (5 bases). Trimming left V 3 bases short and J 3 bases short, with 12 bases between. Germline CDR1 and CDR2: LGHDT and YNNKEL (reference sequence). The CDR3 totals 14 residues.